Sequencing of this T cell receptor beta chain was carried out in a study of shared clonotypes between healthy human individuals. The run depth of the assay was deep. The authors distributed each subset's genomic DNA evenly over several immunoSEQ plates. Profiling relied on immunoSEQ multiplex PCR, and the TCRdb table lists in-frame clones only, not all of them. The sample has more than 900,000 clones, approximately 78% seen once. Donation came from healthy HIV-negative adults that had no recent acute infections or vaccinations. Comment on this clone: The same CDR3 is also encoded by other DNA sequences in this sample.

Germline V gene lookup returns CDR1 SGHVS and CDR2 FQNEAQ. This CDR3 comprises 15 residues. V lost 1 base, J lost 0 bases, and 8 bases lay in between. This rearrangement joins TRBV7-8 to TRBJ2-3, with D perhaps matching TRBD2 (5 bases). The sample taken for sequencing was memory CD4+ T cells from PBMCs. Noted subset: CD45RA-negative fraction. The receptor comes from a man younger than 35 in good health. Some clones in this sample may be carry-over from other donors' samples. CDR3 sequence (DNA): TGTGCCAGCAGCTTAGACGGCGGGAGCACAGATACGCAGTATTTT. The encoded protein is CASSLDGGSTDTQYF.